Listed here are 7 T cell receptor beta chains from one sample, sequenced in a study of regulatory T cells in long-lasting Graves disease. In building TCR beta libraries, iRepertoire HTBI primers were used together with Arm-PCR of CDR3 regions. In TCRdb, the multiplex PCR reads were re-called with MiXCR into one record per CDR3 protein. The table lists a few hundred thousand distinct CDR3 sequences, roughly a quarter of them singletons. Time point here: persistent/refractory GD, antithyroid drugs over 5 years with positive TRAb. RNA isolated from PBMCs was used to make the TCR library. The specimen comprised peripheral blood mononuclear cells (PBMCs), sampled when the disease was refractory, from a patient treated with antithyroid drugs. Source of these receptors: a female donor with Graves disease.

The CDR3 DNA is TGCAGCGTTGAACTGGACAGGCCGTTGAACACCGGGGAGCTGTTTTTT. This sequence encodes CSVELDRPLNTGELFF. The chain joins TRBV29-1 to TRBJ2-2; 7 nucleotides align to TRBD1. The CDR3 runs 16 residues. CDR1 SQVTM and CDR2 ANQGSEA come from the germline V gene. The V segment lost 2 bases and the J segment 1 base; nucleotides outside the gene matches: 7.

The table lists this clonotype with a few counts. V is TRBV10-3 and J is TRBJ1-4; a possible D gene is TRBD1 (5 bases). The CDR3 is made up of 13 amino acids. V lost 11 bases to trimming and J lost 7 bases, with 17 bases between them. The germline V gene has CDR1 ENHRY and CDR2 SYGVKD. The CDR3 spells CAVQAGESEKLFF. DNA for the CDR3: TGTGCCGTACAGGCAGGAGAGAGTGAAAAACTGTTTTTT.

Only one count was recorded for this clonotype. At one of its ends the junction is not consistent with the germline gene, which may arise from a read error. The chain joins TRBV7-9 to TRBJ2-7, with D maybe TRBD2 (5 bases). This CDR3 region has 11 residues. CDR1 SEHNR and CDR2 FQNEAQ come from the germline V gene (reference sequence). Here the CDR3 DNA reads TGTGCCAGCAGCTTAGGTAGCGAGCAGTGCTTC. Encoded protein: CASSLGSEQCF.

This clonotype was seen ten or more times. The chain is built from TRBV6-1 and TRBJ1-2; no definite D call. The CDR3 loop spans 11 amino acids. Trimming removed 3 bases at V and 3 bases at J, with 2 bases between. Germline CDR1 is MNHNS and CDR2 is SASEGT. The CDR3 loop reads CASSDDYGYTF. DNA of the CDR3: TGTGCCAGCAGTGACGACTATGGCTACACCTTC.

J is TRBJ1-2 and V is TRBV9; D unclear. Germline V gene data show CDR1 as SGDLS and CDR2 as YYNGEE. The CDR3 runs to 14 residues. V was pared by 0 bases and J by 7 bases, with 13 bases between. CDR3 DNA sequence: TGTGCCAGCAGCGTAGCCCCCGGTACCGGTGGCTACACCTTC. It yields the protein CASSVAPGTGGYTF.

This clonotype was observed a few times. As DNA, the CDR3 is TGCGCCAGCAGGAGAACAGGGGGAGTTAACACCGGGGAGCTGTTTTTT. Translated: CASRRTGGVNTGELFF. This sequence joins TRBV5-1 and TRBJ2-2; 8 positions match TRBD1. Germline V gives CDR1 SGHRS, CDR2 YFSETQ. The CDR3 is 16 amino acids. V dropped 5 bases and J dropped 2; count of bases not matched to a gene: 8.

This clonotype came up many times. J is TRBJ2-5 and V is TRBV12-3 or TRBV12-4; D remains ambiguous. V lost 6 bases and J lost 3, with 5 bases in between. The CDR3 length is 11 residues. CDR3 sequence reads: CASRSEETQYF. The CDR3 bases are TGTGCCAGCAGGTCGGAAGAGACCCAGTACTTC.